Below, 27 T cell receptor beta chains from the same sample are listed, as sequenced in a study of cytomegalovirus exposure and HLA in healthy donors (dated 2017 in TCRdb). Library preparation employed the immunoSEQ multiplex PCR assay. The multiplex PCR relied on a mix of 60 forward primers for TCR Vbeta segments and 13 reverse primers for TCR Jbeta segments. The clones in this table, taken by TCRdb from immuneACCESS, are in-frame only. Not every clone is retained; where verified, under half of the shortfall comes from an unresolved V gene, and the cause of the rest is unknown. This sample lists about 230,000 clones; roughly 78% were detected once. The ten largest clones add up to roughly 0.45% of the sample. The sample taken for sequencing was PBMCs. The receptors originated from a boy younger than 18 in good health and CMV-seronegative.

V and J are TRBV5-6 and TRBJ2-5; 12 positions agree with TRBD1. After removal of 4 bases from V and 3 bases from J, the junction contained 4 bases not matched to a gene. This CDR3 is built from 15 residues. Germline V gene data show CDR1 as SGHDT and CDR2 as YYEEEE. The CDR3 here is CASSPGTGGEETQYF. For the CDR3, the DNA is TGTGCCAGCAGCCCCGGGACAGGGGGCGAAGAGACCCAGTACTTC. The full variable domain, its missing parts supplied by reference TRBV5-6 and TRBJ2-5, is DAGVTQSPTHLIKTRGQQVTLRCSPKSGHDTVSWYQQALGQGPQFIFQYYEEEERQRGNFPDRFSGHQFPNYSSELNVNALLLGDSALYLCASSPGTGGEETQYFGPGTRLLVL.

The rearrangement joins TRBV11-3 to TRBJ1-1; the match to TRBD1 covers 7 bases. V lost 7 bases and J lost 0; bases outside the gene matches: 5. CDR3 length equals 14 residues. CDR1 is SGHNT, CDR2 YENEEA, per germline. The CDR3 nucleotides are TGTGCCAGCACCACGGACAGGCTGAACACTGAAGCTTTCTTT. Translated, it gives CASTTDRLNTEAFF.

The rearrangement uses TRBV7-2 and TRBJ2-1; weak D call: TRBD2 (5 bases). The CDR3 runs 16 residues. V was clipped by 0 bases and J by 3 bases, with 12 bases between them. Looked up from germline, CDR1 is SGHTA and CDR2 is FQGNSA. CDR3 amino acids: CASSLAGSGGYNEQFF. CDR3 in DNA: TGTGCCAGCAGCTTAGCAGGAAGCGGAGGCTACAATGAGCAGTTCTTC.

V usage is TRBV9 and J usage is TRBJ1-1; TRBD1 matches 9 bases. Looked up from germline, CDR1 is SGDLS and CDR2 is YYNGEE. The J segment lost 6 bases and the V segment lost 4 bases, leaving 10 bases of the junction unmatched. The CDR3 length is 15 residues. The CDR3 nucleotides read TGTGCCAGCAGCCCTTCGGGACAGGGTTTAGCTGAAGCTTTCTTT. Protein product: CASSPSGQGLAEAFF.

This chain joins TRBV13 and TRBJ2-1, with 10 positions matching TRBD2. Per the germline V gene, CDR1 is PRHDT and CDR2 is FYEKMQ (reference sequence). Trimming at V came to 1 base and at J to 7 bases, leaving 13 bases not matched to a gene. The CDR3 is 18 amino acids. Written as DNA, the CDR3 is TGTGCCAGCAGCTTAGATGGGCTAGCGGGAGCCTCCCGAAATGAGCAGTTCTTC. It codes for CASSLDGLAGASRNEQFF.

Comments on this clone: Germline and junction disagree at one end, which may indicate a read error. The chain combines TRBV7-9 with TRBJ2-7, with TRBD2 identical over 8 bases. The germline V gene has CDR1 SEHNR and CDR2 FQNEAQ (reference sequence). The CDR3 length is 15 residues. The CDR3 DNA reads TGTTCCAGCAGCTTACAGCGGGGGCGACATTACGAGCAGTACTTC. This translates into CSSSLQRGRHYEQYF. Based on the CDR3 plus reference TRBV7-9 and TRBJ2-7, the full variable domain is DTGVSQNPRHKITKRGQNVTFRCDPISEHNRLYWYRQTLGQGPEFLTYFQNEAQLEKSRLLSDRFSAERPKGSFSTLEIQRTEQGDSAMYLCSSSLQRGRHYEQYFGPGTRLTVT.

The rearrangement uses TRBV11-1 and TRBJ2-3; weak D call: TRBD1 (6 bases). Looked up from germline, CDR1 is SGHAT and CDR2 is FQDESV (reference sequence). The CDR3 spans 11 residues. V was cut by 10 bases and J by 6 bases, with 11 bases left in between. The CDR3, as DNA: TGTGCCACCTCCCAGGGGGATACGCAGTATTTT. This gives the protein CATSQGDTQYF.

The rearrangement uses TRBV10-2 and TRBJ1-4; D is possibly TRBD1 (6 bases). The CDR3 has 15 amino acids. Germline CDR1 reads WSHSY; CDR2 reads SAAADI. V was trimmed by 8 bases and J by 8 bases, leaving 21 bases between them. The CDR3 nucleotides are TGCGCCAGCGCTCCCGGCGGGGGGCGGAAAGAAAAACTGTTTTTT. Translation gives CASAPGGGRKEKLFF.

The chain joins TRBV5-1 to TRBJ2-7; no definite D call. Germline V gene sequence: CDR1 SGHRS, CDR2 YFSETQ. The CDR3 consists of 15 residues. Trimming removed 4 bases from V and 5 bases from J, with 19 bases in between. The CDR3 here is CASSPGVPGRDEQYF. CDR3 nucleotides: TGCGCCAGCAGCCCTGGCGTACCCGGCCGGGACGAGCAGTACTTC.

The CDR3 spells CASSLEGGQGALSNQPQHF. DNA of the CDR3: TGTGCCAGCAGCTTAGAGGGGGGACAGGGGGCACTAAGCAATCAGCCCCAGCATTTT. The chain recombines TRBV7-6 with TRBJ1-5; 12 bases map to TRBD1. CDR3 length: 19 amino acids. Germline V CDR1 and CDR2: SGHVS, FNYEAQ. V was pared by 1 base and J by 1 base, with 8 bases of the junction left unmatched.

The chain has TRBV2 and TRBJ1-1; D unclear. The germline gives CDR1 SNHLY, CDR2 FYNNEI. This CDR3 has 12 residues. The V end was cut by 8 bases, the J end by 5 bases, with 12 bases between. The CDR3 bases are TGTGCCAGCCATATAGACGGGACTGAAGCTTTCTTT. Translation gives CASHIDGTEAFF.

This chain connects TRBV30 to TRBJ1-1, with D perhaps matching TRBD1 (5 bases). CDR3 length: 12 residues. V lost 5 bases and J 7 bases, leaving 14 bases between the germline ends. In germline, CDR1 is GTSNPN, CDR2 SVGIG (reference sequence). The CDR3 is CAWSKQALEAFF. The CDR3 DNA is TGTGCCTGGTCTAAACAGGCTCTTGAAGCTTTCTTT.

This sequence joins TRBV4-1 and TRBJ1-3, with D maybe TRBD1 (5 bases). The CDR3 extends over 16 amino acids. Trimming cost V 5 bases and J 2 bases, with 16 bases left between them. The germline gives CDR1 MGHRA, CDR2 YSYEKL. The CDR3 nucleotides are TGCGCCAGCAGCTACCCGGGACGGGAGGCTGGAAACACCATATATTTT. Amino acids: CASSYPGREAGNTIYF.

The chain combines TRBV10-2 with TRBJ1-5, with 12 bases matching TRBD1. The CDR3 is made up of 14 amino acids. The V gene's germline CDR1 is WSHSY and CDR2 SAAADI. V shed 6 bases, J shed 8 bases, and the junction held 5 bases outside the gene matches. In DNA, the CDR3 is TGCGCCAGCAGGGGGACAGGGGGCTTGGAGCCCCAGCATTTT. This encodes CASRGTGGLEPQHF.

This sequence joins TRBV5-1 and TRBJ1-1, with D uncertain. V was cut by 0 bases and J by 6 bases, with 6 bases left in between. CDR1 is SGHRS, CDR2 YFSETQ, per germline. The CDR3 contains 12 residues. Written as DNA, the CDR3 is TGCGCCAGCAGCTTGGTTGCGGCTGAAGCTTTCTTT. It is translated as CASSLVAAEAFF.

A remark on this clone: Within the sample, other DNA sequences also encode this same CDR3. The rearrangement joins TRBV30 to TRBJ1-5, with 9 nucleotides matching TRBD1. V lost 1 base to trimming and J lost 5 bases; unmatched junction nucleotides: 0. CDR1 and CDR2 from the germline V gene are GTSNPN and SVGIG (reference sequence). The CDR3 sequence is 13 residues long. The CDR3 DNA sequence: TGTGCCTGGAGTGGACAGGGGGATCAGCCCCAGCATTTT. Amino acid sequence: CAWSGQGDQPQHF.

The chain links TRBV9 to TRBJ2-1; D possibly corresponds to TRBD1 (5 bases). The CDR3 runs to 14 residues. V shed 2 bases and J shed 5 bases, with 11 bases lying between them. Germline CDR1 is SGDLS and CDR2 is YYNGEE. The CDR3 loop is CASSVQGVHNEQFF. The CDR3 DNA reads TGTGCCAGCAGCGTCCAGGGTGTCCACAATGAGCAGTTCTTC.

The rearrangement joins TRBV5-1 to TRBJ2-1, with TRBD2 identical over 7 bases. The V gene end was trimmed by 4 bases and the J gene end by 5 bases; junction bases not matched to a gene: 12. From germline, CDR1 is SGHRS and CDR2 YFSETQ. The CDR3 extends over 16 amino acids. This CDR3 is CASSHLGGGLNNEQFF. CDR3 DNA sequence: TGCGCCAGCAGCCACCTTGGCGGGGGATTAAACAATGAGCAGTTCTTC.

The chain couples TRBV7-2 to TRBJ1-1; 10 nucleotides match TRBD1. V lost 2 bases to trimming and J lost 6 bases; unmatched junction nucleotides: 6. There are 15 residues in the CDR3. Germline lookup yields CDR1 SGHTA and CDR2 FQGNSA. This chain's CDR3 is CASSLIRDRGAEAFF. CDR3 in DNA: TGTGCCAGCAGCTTAATCCGGGACAGGGGAGCTGAAGCTTTCTTT.

The chain links TRBV10-3 to TRBJ2-7; D is perhaps TRBD1 (6 bases). Germline V gene data show CDR1 as ENHRY and CDR2 as SYGVKD. This CDR3 contains 14 residues. Trimming left V 5 bases short and J 1 base short, with 12 bases between. In DNA, the CDR3 is TGTGCCATCAGTAGACGGACAGAGTCCTACGAGCAGTACTTC. It codes for CAISRRTESYEQYF.

The rearrangement uses TRBV18 and TRBJ1-5; D is ambiguous. Germline V lookup: CDR1 KGHSH, CDR2 LQKENI. V was trimmed by 2 bases and J by 6 bases, leaving 11 bases between them. This CDR3 region has 14 residues. This chain's CDR3 is CASSPTGEGQPQHF. CDR3 DNA: TGTGCCAGCTCACCAACGGGAGAAGGTCAGCCCCAGCATTTT.

The chain links TRBV30 to TRBJ1-6; 7 bases are a match to TRBD1. CDR3 length: 14 amino acids. From germline, CDR1 is GTSNPN and CDR2 SVGIG (reference sequence). The V and J ends lost 7 bases and 6 bases, in that order; junction bases with no gene match: 9. The CDR3 DNA reads as TGTGCCTCCCAAGGGCCAGGGGGTAATTCACCCCTCCACTTT. This translates into CASQGPGGNSPLHF.

The chain has TRBV4-2 and TRBJ1-2, with TRBD1 matching over 11 bases. Trimming cost V 0 bases and J 8 bases; bases outside gene matches: 14. The CDR3 contains 18 residues. Per the germline V gene, CDR1 is LGHNA and CDR2 is YNFKEQ. CDR3 sequence reads: CASSQDTGGGQGGSGYTF. The DNA of the CDR3 is TGTGCCAGCAGCCAAGATACTGGGGGGGGACAGGGGGGAAGCGGCTACACCTTC.

This sequence joins TRBV5-6 and TRBJ1-2; tentative D call: TRBD1 (6 bases). Germline V CDR1 and CDR2: SGHDT, YYEEEE. The CDR3 runs 15 residues. V was trimmed by 6 bases and J by 6 bases, leaving 21 bases between them. The CDR3 region has the DNA TGTGCCAGCAAAGGGCTGACGGCGAACAGGGATGGCTACACCTTC. Protein: CASKGLTANRDGYTF.

V is TRBV4-1 and J is TRBJ2-2, with TRBD1 matching 10 bases. Germline CDR1 MGHRA, CDR2 YSYEKL. This CDR3 region has 17 residues. The ends lost 4 bases at V and 6 bases at J; junction bases unmatched: 11. The CDR3, as DNA: TGCGCCAGCAGCCTCTTGGGGGGGGACAGGGGTGCCGGGGAGCTGTTTTTT. Its translation: CASSLLGGDRGAGELFF.

This sequence joins TRBV9 and TRBJ1-2; TRBD1 is a possible D gene (6 bases). CDR3 length: 14 amino acids. The germline V gene encodes CDR1 SGDLS and CDR2 YYNGEE. The ends were cut back, 0 bases at V and 5 bases at J, with 11 bases in the middle. The CDR3 DNA follows: TGTGCCAGCAGCGTAGTTCAGGGGAAGTATGGCTACACCTTC. This encodes CASSVVQGKYGYTF.

This rearrangement joins TRBV27 to TRBJ2-6; possible D gene TRBD2, 5 bases. Germline V CDR1 and CDR2: MNHEY, SMNVEV (reference sequence). The length of the CDR3 is 17 residues. The V gene lost 2 bases and the J gene lost 4 bases, with 15 bases spanning the gap. CDR3 coding DNA: TGTGCCAGCAGTTTAACGGGCGGACGGGAAGGGGCCAACGTCCTGACTTTC. It is translated as CASSLTGGREGANVLTF.